The 5 T cell receptor beta chains presented below share a single source sample, sequenced in a study of T cells in Graves' hyperthyroidism and ophthalmopathy. RNA transcripts gave rise to amplified TCR beta CDR3 regions. During a first-round RT-PCR of the TCR CDR3, the HTBI primer set was used. Via MiXCR, TCRdb re-called the multiplex PCR reads, giving one row per CDR3 protein. Among some 570,000 distinct CDR3 sequences listed, 13% to 15% were seen once. The sequencing sample was made of blood. Source of these receptors: a woman aged 18-35 years with Graves' ophthalmopathy.

This clonotype was recorded at least ten times. The chain is built from TRBV6-1 and TRBJ1-1; no reliable D call. Germline V gene data show CDR1 as MNHNS and CDR2 as SASEGT. With 5 bases removed from V and 8 bases from J, the gap between germline ends came to 9 bases. This CDR3 spans 11 amino acids. The CDR3: CASSHYMEAFF. The CDR3 DNA sequence: TGTGCCAGCAGTCACTACATGGAAGCTTTCTTT.

The sample holds a few counts of this clonotype. V gene TRBV5-1 combines with J gene TRBJ2-2; 12 bases are shared with TRBD2. CDR3 size: 17 residues. The germline CDR1 and CDR2 sequences are SGHRS and YFSETQ. Unmatched junction bases numbered 8, after V lost 4 bases and J lost 4 bases. CDR3: CASSLPGLAGPTGELFF. For the CDR3, the DNA is TGCGCCAGCAGCCTCCCGGGACTAGCGGGCCCCACCGGGGAGCTGTTTTTT.

The CDR3 region has the DNA TGTGCCAGCCTGAGAGGGGACAGGATCAATCAGCCCCAGCATTTT. Protein sequence: CASLRGDRINQPQHF. J is TRBJ1-5 and V is TRBV28; 8 nucleotides agree with TRBD1. Germline trimming cut 8 bases from V and 3 bases from J; bases unmatched to any gene: 9. CDR3 length: 15 residues. Germline V gene data show CDR1 as MDHEN and CDR2 as SYDVKM.

The J gene is TRBJ2-7, the V gene TRBV10-1; no reliable D call. CDR1 and CDR2 from the germline V gene are WNHNN and SYGVQD (reference sequence). Trimming left V 4 bases short and J 12 bases short, with 28 bases between. The CDR3 totals 16 residues. CDR3 protein: CASSGVGPTEPTPGYF. The DNA for the CDR3 is TGCGCCAGCAGTGGGGTAGGGCCAACCGAGCCTACCCCGGGGTACTTC.

This clonotype was seen repeatedly, ten times or more. The rearrangement joins TRBV5-1 to TRBJ2-7; 10 bases align to TRBD2. Germline-derived CDR1 and CDR2 are SGHRS and YFSETQ. This CDR3 spans 15 amino acids. Trimming removed 0 bases from V and 5 bases from J; junction bases left unmatched: 5. The CDR3 loop is CASSLGIAGGNEQYF. Here the CDR3 DNA reads TGCGCCAGCAGCTTGGGAATAGCGGGAGGTAACGAGCAGTACTTC.